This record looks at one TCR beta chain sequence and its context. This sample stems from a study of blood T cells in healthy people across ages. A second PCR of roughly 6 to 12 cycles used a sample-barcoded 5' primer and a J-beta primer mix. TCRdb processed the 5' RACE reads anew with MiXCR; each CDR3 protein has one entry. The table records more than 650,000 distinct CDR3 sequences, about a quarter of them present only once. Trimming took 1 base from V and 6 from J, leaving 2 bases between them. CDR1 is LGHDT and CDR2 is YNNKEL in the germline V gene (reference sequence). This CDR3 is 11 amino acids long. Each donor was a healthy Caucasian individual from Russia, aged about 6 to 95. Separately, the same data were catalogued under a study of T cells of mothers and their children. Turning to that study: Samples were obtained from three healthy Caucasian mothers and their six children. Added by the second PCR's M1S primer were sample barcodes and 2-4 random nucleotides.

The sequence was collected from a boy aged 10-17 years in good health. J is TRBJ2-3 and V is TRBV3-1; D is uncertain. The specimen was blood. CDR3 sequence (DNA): TGTGCCAGCAGCCAAGTGGATACGCAGTATTTT. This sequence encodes CASSQVDTQYF.